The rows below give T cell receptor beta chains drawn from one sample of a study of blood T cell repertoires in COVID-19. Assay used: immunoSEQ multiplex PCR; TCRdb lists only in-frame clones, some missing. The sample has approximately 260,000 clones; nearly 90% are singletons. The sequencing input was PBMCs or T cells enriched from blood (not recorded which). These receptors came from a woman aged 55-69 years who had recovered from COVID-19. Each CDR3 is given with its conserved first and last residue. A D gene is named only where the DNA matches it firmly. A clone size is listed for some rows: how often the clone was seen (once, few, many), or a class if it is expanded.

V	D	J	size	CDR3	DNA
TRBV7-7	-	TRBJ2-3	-	CASSLRSGSTDTQYF	TGTGCTAGCAGCTTGAGGAGCGGCAGCACAGATACGCAGTATTTT
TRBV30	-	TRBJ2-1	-	CAWSNEGAPLRFF	TGTGCCTGGAGTAACGAGGGAGCCCCACTGAGGTTCTTC
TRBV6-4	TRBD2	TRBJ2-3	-	CASSPLAGDTDTQYF	TGTGCCAGCAGTCCCCTAGCGGGGGACACAGATACGCAGTATTTT
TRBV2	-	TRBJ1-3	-	CATIGGGNTIYF	TGTGCCACCATCGGAGGTGGAAACACCATATATTTT
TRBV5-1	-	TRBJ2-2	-	CASSSDGEYGELFF	TGCGCCAGCAGCTCGGACGGGGAGTACGGGGAGCTGTTTTTT
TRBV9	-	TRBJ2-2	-	CASSVGGGHTGELFF	TGTGCCAGCAGCGTAGGCGGGGGCCACACCGGGGAGCTGTTTTTT
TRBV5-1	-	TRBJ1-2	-	CASSLPKGGARDYGYTF	TGCGCCAGCAGCCTCCCCAAAGGAGGGGCGCGGGACTATGGCTACACCTTC
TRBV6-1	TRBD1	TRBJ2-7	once	CASSEGTGGYEQYF	TGTGCCAGCAGTGAGGGGACAGGGGGCTACGAGCAGTACTTC
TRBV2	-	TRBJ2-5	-	CASRVQGFGETQYF	TGTGCCAGCAGAGTACAGGGATTCGGAGAGACCCAGTACTTC
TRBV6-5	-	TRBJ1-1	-	CASTRNTEAFF	TGTGCCAGCACGCGGAACACTGAAGCTTTCTTT
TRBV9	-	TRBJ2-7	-	CASSVGTPKEYEQYF	TGTGCCAGCAGCGTCGGGACACCGAAGGAGTACGAGCAGTACTTC
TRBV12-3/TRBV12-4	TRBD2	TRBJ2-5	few	CASSLTGGETQYF	TGTGCCAGCAGTTTGACGGGAGGCGAGACCCAGTACTTC
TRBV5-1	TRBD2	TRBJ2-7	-	CASSLAGLAGEGQYF	TGCGCCAGCAGCCTGGCGGGACTAGCGGGAGAGGGGCAGTACTTC
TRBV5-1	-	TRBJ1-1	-	CASSLDGFRFAFF	TGCGCCAGCAGCTTGGACGGGTTTCGTTTTGCTTTCTTT
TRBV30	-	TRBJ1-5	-	CAWSVLESNQPQHF	TGTGCCTGGAGTGTACTCGAGAGCAATCAGCCCCAGCATTTT
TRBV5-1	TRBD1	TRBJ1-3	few	CASSLGTGAGNTIYF	TGCGCCAGCAGCTTGGGGACAGGGGCTGGAAACACCATATATTTT
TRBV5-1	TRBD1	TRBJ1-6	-	CASRDWTGVNSPLHF	TGCGCCAGCAGGGACTGGACAGGGGTGAATTCACCCCTCCACTTT
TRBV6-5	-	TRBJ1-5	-	CAVTSGLYNQPQHF	TGTGCCGTTACTAGCGGTCTTTACAATCAGCCCCAGCATTTT
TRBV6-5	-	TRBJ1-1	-	CASSYLFGQGSFF	-
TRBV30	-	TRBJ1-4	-	CAWSVGTDGKLFF	TGTGCCTGGAGTGTAGGGACTGATGGAAAACTGTTTTTT
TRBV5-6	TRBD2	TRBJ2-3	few	CASTLGGGTDTQYF	TGTGCCAGCACCCTGGGGGGGGGCACAGATACGCAGTATTTT
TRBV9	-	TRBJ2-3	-	CASSDRRGRDTQYF	TGTGCCAGCAGCGACCGCCGGGGGAGGGATACGCAGTATTTT
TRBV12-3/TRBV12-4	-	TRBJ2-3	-	CATDEGGTDTQYF	TGTGCCACCGATGAGGGGGGGACAGATACGCAGTATTTT
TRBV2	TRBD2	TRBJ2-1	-	CASTRTSGGEGQFF	TGTGCCAGCACCCGGACTAGCGGAGGCGAAGGGCAGTTCTTC
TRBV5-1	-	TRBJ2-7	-	CASSLATRLGQKDYEQYF	TGCGCCAGCAGCTTGGCGACTAGGTTGGGCCAAAAGGACTACGAGCAGTACTTC
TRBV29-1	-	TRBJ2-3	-	CSVQRQSDVDTQYF	TGCAGCGTACAGCGACAGAGTGATGTGGATACGCAGTATTTT
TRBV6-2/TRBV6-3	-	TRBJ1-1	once	CASSYSPGRGPQNTEAFF	TGTGCCAGCAGTTATTCCCCCGGGAGGGGCCCCCAGAACACTGAAGCTTTCTTT
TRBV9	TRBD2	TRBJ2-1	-	CASSVSGGVYNEQFF	TGTGCCAGCAGCGTTAGCGGGGGGGTATACAATGAGCAGTTCTTC
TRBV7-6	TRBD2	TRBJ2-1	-	CASTPEASGSSLQIGNEQFF	TGTGCCAGCACCCCCGAGGCTAGCGGGAGTAGTTTACAAATCGGCAATGAGCAGTTCTTC
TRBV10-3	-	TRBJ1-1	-	CAISPTGRETEAFF	TGTGCCATCAGCCCGACAGGTCGCGAAACTGAAGCTTTCTTT
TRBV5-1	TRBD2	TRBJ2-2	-	CASRNPSGLTGELFF	TGCGCCAGCAGGAATCCTAGCGGCCTGACCGGGGAGCTGTTTTTT
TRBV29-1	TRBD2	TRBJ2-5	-	CSSGLAGALQETQYF	TGCAGCTCAGGACTAGCGGGAGCCCTCCAAGAGACCCAGTACTTC
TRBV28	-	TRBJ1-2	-	CASSDDTVGKYGYTF	TGTGCCAGCAGTGACGACACTGTAGGAAAGTATGGCTACACCTTC
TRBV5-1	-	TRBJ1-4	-	CASSLGAGSNEKLFF	TGCGCCAGCAGCTTGGGCGCGGGAAGTAATGAAAAACTGTTTTTT
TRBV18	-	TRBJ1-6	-	CASSPQNNSPLHF	TGTGCCAGCTCACCCCAAAATAATTCACCCCTCCACTTT
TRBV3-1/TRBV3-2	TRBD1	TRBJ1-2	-	CASSLTGAGGYTF	TGTGCCAGCAGCCTGACAGGGGCTGGGGGCTACACCTTC
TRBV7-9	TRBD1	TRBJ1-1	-	CASSSYRGRDTEAFF	TGTGCCAGCAGTTCCTACAGGGGGCGCGACACTGAAGCTTTCTTT
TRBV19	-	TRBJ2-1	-	CASSPPGGSGENEQFF	TGTGCCAGTAGTCCCCCCGGCGGGTCGGGGGAGAATGAGCAGTTCTTC
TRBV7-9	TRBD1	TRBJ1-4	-	CASSFNPGQGVEELFF	TGTGCCAGCAGCTTCAATCCGGGACAGGGAGTTGAGGAACTGTTTTTT
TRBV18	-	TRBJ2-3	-	CASSPRPKVEDTQYF	TGTGCCAGCTCACCCAGGCCCAAGGTTGAAGATACGCAGTATTTT
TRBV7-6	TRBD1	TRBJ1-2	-	CASSLATGDYGYTF	TGTGCCAGCAGCTTAGCCACAGGGGACTATGGCTACACCTTC